This T cell receptor beta chain was documented in a study of blood T cell repertoires in COVID-19. On the study more broadly: Specimens from acute and convalescent COVID-19 originated in the United States, Italy and Spain. PBMCs, B-cell-depleted T cells, or T cells were the source of the cDNA or gDNA that made up the material.

Ten or more counts support this clone. Per the original data handling: Amplified reference gene primers provided the basis for estimating nucleated cell counts. TCRdb's copy holds only in-frame clones and misses some; the assay was immunoSEQ multiplex PCR. That table is the source of V, J and clone size, and D and trimming were worked out from the DNA. The sample has around 250,000 clones, roughly 80% seen once; the top ten hold around 3.3%. Germline CDR1 reads MNHNS; CDR2 reads SASEGT. V was cut by 2 bases and J by 0 bases, with 26 bases left in between. This CDR3 comprises 20 residues. The genes are TRBV6-1 and TRBJ2-7, with TRBD2 as a possible D gene (5 bases). Material for sequencing was peripheral blood. This clonotype was sampled from a woman aged 18 to 35 with acute or convalescent COVID-19. CDR3 sequence (DNA): TGTGCCAGCAGTGAATGGATCCGGACTGACATAGGTGCGGACTCCTACGAGCAGTACTTC. Amino acid sequence: CASSEWIRTDIGADSYEQYF.